The present entry profiles one T cell receptor beta chain with its context. Its antigen is not known. Sequencing was performed with immunoSEQ multiplex PCR; in TCRdb, only in-frame clones are kept and a portion is missing. Of approximately 74,000 clones in the sample, roughly four fifths are singletons; the top ten hold about 2%. Having been cultured for around nine days, the cells underwent CD4+ T cell isolation. Of the BNT162b2 and mRNA-1273 vaccines, participants received two doses of one or the other. Prior SARS-CoV-2 infection was absent in the vaccine recipients, as shown by negative nucleocapsid antibodies. Half the medium was replaced with IL-2 medium on days 3 and 7. CDR3 size: 14 residues. Germline V gene sequence: CDR1 MNHEY, CDR2 SVGAGI. Trimming pared 2 bases from V and 1 base from J, leaving 8 bases between. The data were obtained in a study of vaccination effects on CD4 cells after COVID-19.

Study-level results: Whether induced by infection or by vaccine, clones showed marked clonal contraction late after vaccination.

The clonotype was recovered from a human donor who received a COVID-19 vaccine. Sequenced material: CD4+ T cells from PBMCs cultured without peptide, taken after COVID-19 vaccination. The chain is built from TRBV6-5 and TRBJ1-1, with a weak D call TRBD1 (5 bases). CDR3 bases: TGTGCCAGCAGTTACGCGCAGGGGAACACTGAAGCTTTCTTT. Translated, it gives CASSYAQGNTEAFF.